A single sample gave rise to the 26 T cell receptor beta chains below, sequenced in a study of cytomegalovirus exposure and HLA in healthy donors. The primer mix had 60 Vbeta and 13 Jbeta primers. Libraries were prepared by immunoSEQ multiplex PCR; TCRdb keeps only in-frame clonotypes and omits some of them. In the table there are 150,000 to 200,000 clones, 79% of which are singletons. The sequenced sample was PBMCs. These TCRs come from a woman between 45 and 65 years old in good health and CMV-seronegative.

The chain links TRBV19 to TRBJ1-3; D unresolved. CDR1 and CDR2 from the germline V gene are LNHDA and SQIVND (reference sequence). The length of the CDR3 is 16 residues. Trimming pared 3 bases from V and 0 bases from J, leaving 12 bases between. CDR3: CASSISQAISGNTIYF. CDR3 DNA sequence: TGTGCCAGTAGTATCTCCCAGGCCATCTCTGGAAACACCATATATTTT.

The rearrangement joins TRBV7-9 to TRBJ1-4, with a weak D call TRBD1 (6 bases). CDR1 is SEHNR and CDR2 is FQNEAQ in the germline V gene (reference sequence). CDR3 size: 12 residues. V lost 5 bases, J lost 15 bases, and 16 bases lay in between. The CDR3 is CASSLGAMTVFF. The CDR3 nucleotides read TGTGCCAGCAGCCTGGGGGCAATGACGGTGTTTTTT. Filled out from reference TRBV7-9 and TRBJ1-4, the complete variable domain reads DTGVSQNPRHKITKRGQNVTFRCDPISEHNRLYWYRQTLGQGPEFLTYFQNEAQLEKSRLLSDRFSAERPKGSFSTLEIQRTEQGDSAMYLCASSLGAMTVFFGSGTQLSVL.

The chain is built from TRBV15 and TRBJ1-2; unclear D gene. The V end was cut by 3 bases, the J end by 4 bases, with 6 bases between. The CDR3 length is 12 residues. Per the germline V gene, CDR1 is LNHNV and CDR2 is YYDKDF (reference sequence). The CDR3 DNA sequence: TGTGCCACCAGCAGGGACTCCTATGGCTACACCTTC. This translates into CATSRDSYGYTF.

This clone has a handful of counts. The genes are TRBV5-1 and TRBJ1-4, with 9 nucleotides matching TRBD1. Germline V gene lookup returns CDR1 SGHRS and CDR2 YFSETQ. The V segment lost 5 bases and the J segment 7 bases; nucleotides outside the gene matches: 12. The CDR3 has 16 amino acids. The CDR3 reads CASRPTGGASGEKLFF. CDR3 sequence (DNA): TGCGCCAGCAGACCCACAGGGGGCGCATCGGGTGAAAAACTGTTTTTT.

This clone has a single count. V gene TRBV28 combines with J gene TRBJ1-1; a possible D gene is TRBD1 (5 bases). V lost 2 bases, J lost 9 bases, and 10 bases lay in between. Germline CDR1 reads MDHEN; CDR2 reads SYDVKM. The CDR3 has 12 residues. The DNA for the CDR3 is TGTGCCAGCAGTTTACCGGGGGATCAAGCTTTCTTT. Protein: CASSLPGDQAFF. Looking up the rest from reference TRBV28 and TRBJ1-1 gives the full variable domain: DVKVTQSSRYLVKRTGEKVFLECVQDMDHENMFWYRQDPGLGLRLIYFSYDVKMKEKGDIPEGYSVSREKKERFSLILESASTNQTSMYLCASSLPGDQAFFGQGTRLTVV.

This clone showed up just a few times. This rearrangement joins TRBV28 to TRBJ1-1; tentative D call: TRBD1 (6 bases). The germline V gene has CDR1 MDHEN and CDR2 SYDVKM. Deletions cut 4 bases from V and 5 bases from J, with 8 bases between. This CDR3 comprises 12 residues. DNA of the CDR3: TGTGCCAGCAGTTGGGGGCGGACTGAAGCTTTCTTT. Amino acids: CASSWGRTEAFF.

The chain couples TRBV5-1 to TRBJ1-3; possibly TRBD1 for D (5 bases). Germline V gives CDR1 SGHRS, CDR2 YFSETQ. The CDR3 consists of 15 residues. V shed 0 bases and J shed 2 bases, with 9 bases lying between them. The CDR3 sequence: CASSLASGTGNTIYF. DNA of the CDR3: TGCGCCAGCAGCTTGGCCTCAGGGACTGGAAACACCATATATTTT.

This clone was found a few times. The V and J genes are TRBV7-9 and TRBJ1-5, with D unresolved. Germline assignment: CDR1 SEHNR and CDR2 FQNEAQ (reference sequence). Trimming took off 3 bases at V and 1 base at J, with 7 bases between the two ends. CDR3 length: 14 residues. CDR3 sequence reads: CASSFGQSNQPQHF. The CDR3 region has the DNA TGTGCCAGCAGCTTTGGGCAGAGCAATCAGCCCCAGCATTTT. Filled out from reference TRBV7-9 and TRBJ1-5, the complete variable domain reads DTGVSQNPRHKITKRGQNVTFRCDPISEHNRLYWYRQTLGQGPEFLTYFQNEAQLEKSRLLSDRFSAERPKGSFSTLEIQRTEQGDSAMYLCASSFGQSNQPQHFGDGTRLSIL.

V usage is TRBV10-2 and J usage is TRBJ2-7, with D possibly matching TRBD1 (6 bases). The germline gives CDR1 WSHSY, CDR2 SAAADI. Between the trimmed V and J ends, which lost 8 bases and 6 bases, there was a span of 14 bases. CDR3 size: 12 residues. CDR3 sequence reads: CASATRGSEQYF. The DNA for the CDR3 is TGCGCCAGCGCAACCAGGGGTAGCGAGCAGTACTTC.

In the case of this clone: Other nucleotide sequences in the sample specify the same CDR3. The V call is TRBV10-3, the J call TRBJ1-1; a weak D match, TRBD1 (5 bases). V shed 2 bases and J shed 1 base, with 8 bases lying between them. CDR1 ENHRY and CDR2 SYGVKD come from the germline V gene. This CDR3 comprises 14 residues. The CDR3 nucleotides read TGTGCCATCAGTGAGGCAGGGCAGAACACTGAAGCTTTCTTT. This encodes CAISEAGQNTEAFF.

On this clone: Additional DNA sequences in this sample encode the identical CDR3. This chain uses TRBV28 with TRBJ1-1, with TRBD1 as a possible D gene (5 bases). The CDR3 is made up of 13 amino acids. Trimming took 2 bases from V and 6 from J, leaving 10 bases between them. Germline V lookup: CDR1 MDHEN, CDR2 SYDVKM. The CDR3, as DNA: TGTGCCAGCAGTTTAGGGCAGGGCGCTGAAGCTTTCTTT. This gives the protein CASSLGQGAEAFF.

V gene TRBV11-3 combines with J gene TRBJ2-2; 7 bases agree with TRBD1. With 1 base clipped from V and 6 bases from J, the junction kept 14 bases outside the gene matches. Looked up from germline, CDR1 is SGHNT and CDR2 is YENEEA. The CDR3 contains 18 residues. The CDR3 reads CASSLGGPRDSYPGELFF. CDR3 nucleotide sequence: TGTGCCAGCAGCTTAGGAGGGCCCCGGGACAGTTATCCCGGGGAGCTGTTTTTT.

This chain connects TRBV6-5 to TRBJ2-2; TRBD2 agrees at 11 bases. This CDR3 comprises 16 residues. V trimming: 2 bases; J trimming: 1 base; junction bases outside the gene matches: 0. Germline CDR1 and CDR2: MNHEY and SVGAGI. The CDR3: CASSYGTSGNTGELFF. CDR3 coding DNA: TGTGCCAGCAGTTACGGGACTAGCGGGAACACCGGGGAGCTGTTTTTT.

V usage is TRBV10-2 and J usage is TRBJ2-3, with a possible D match to TRBD1 (6 bases). The CDR3 sequence is 13 residues long. Looked up from germline, CDR1 is WSHSY and CDR2 is SAAADI. With 7 bases removed from V and 1 base from J, the gap between germline ends came to 9 bases. The CDR3 nucleotides are TGCGCCAGCAAGGGGGACGGCACAGATACGCAGTATTTT. Its translation: CASKGDGTDTQYF.

The chain carries TRBV5-6 and TRBJ2-7, with 7 bases identical to TRBD2. Per the germline V gene, CDR1 is SGHDT and CDR2 is YYEEEE. This CDR3 has 15 residues. The V segment lost 0 bases and the J segment 5 bases; nucleotides outside the gene matches: 8. CDR3 nucleotide sequence: TGTGCCAGCAGCTTGGGGCCGGGACTACCGAACGAGCAGTACTTC. Its translation is CASSLGPGLPNEQYF.

This sequence joins TRBV28 and TRBJ2-7; D possibly corresponds to TRBD1 (5 bases). The CDR3 runs to 13 residues. Trimming removed 5 bases from V and 4 bases from J, with 12 bases in between. In germline, CDR1 is MDHEN, CDR2 SYDVKM. The CDR3 loop is CASSQGPTYEQYF. The CDR3 DNA reads as TGTGCCAGCAGTCAGGGTCCGACATACGAGCAGTACTTC.

The V call is TRBV10-3, the J call TRBJ1-1, with D unresolved. Trimming removed 6 bases at V and 11 bases at J, with 13 bases between. This CDR3 has 11 amino acids. The germline V gene encodes CDR1 ENHRY and CDR2 SYGVKD. Here the CDR3 DNA reads TGTGCCATCAGGCTCGGACGGGAGGCTTTCTTT. This translates into CAIRLGREAFF.

V usage is TRBV7-9 and J usage is TRBJ1-4, with a tentative D call TRBD1 (6 bases). The CDR3 has 15 residues. V lost 4 bases to trimming and J lost 5 bases, with 14 bases between them. CDR1 is SEHNR and CDR2 is FQNEAQ in the germline V gene (reference sequence). CDR3 amino acids: CASSYRGQLNEKLFF. The CDR3 nucleotides are TGTGCCAGCAGCTACAGAGGACAGTTAAATGAAAAACTGTTTTTT.

The V call is TRBV5-6, the J call TRBJ1-1, with 10 positions matching TRBD1. In germline, CDR1 is SGHDT, CDR2 YYEEEE. V shed 0 bases, J shed 0 bases, and the junction held 5 bases outside the gene matches. The CDR3 loop spans 17 amino acids. DNA of the CDR3: TGTGCCAGCAGCTTGGCTTGGGACAGGGGCATGAACACTGAAGCTTTCTTT. Amino acid sequence: CASSLAWDRGMNTEAFF.

J is TRBJ2-1 and V is TRBV7-2; 7 positions match TRBD2. The CDR3 spans 12 residues. The V gene end was trimmed by 1 base and the J gene end by 12 bases; junction bases not matched to a gene: 3. Germline-derived CDR1 and CDR2 are SGHTA and FQGNSA. CDR3 in DNA: TGTGCCAGCAGCTTAGGGGGGGGTGGGCAGTTCTTC. It yields the protein CASSLGGGGQFF. The full variable domain, rest sourced from reference TRBV7-2 and TRBJ2-1, is GAGVSQSPSNKVTEKGKDVELRCDPISGHTALYWYRQSLGQGLEFLIYFQGNSAPDKSGLPSDRFSAERTGGSVSTLTIQRTQQEDSAVYLCASSLGGGGQFFGPGTRLTVL.

This chain uses TRBV19 with TRBJ1-2; a possible D gene is TRBD1 (5 bases). V shed 5 bases and J shed 4 bases, with 11 bases lying between them. The CDR3 has 13 amino acids. Germline CDR1 and CDR2: LNHDA and SQIVND (reference sequence). The CDR3 reads CASSGAGIYGYTF. As DNA, the CDR3 is TGTGCCAGTAGTGGTGCAGGGATCTATGGCTACACCTTC.

The CDR3 region has the DNA TGCGCCAGCAGCTTGGGGCACACCATATATTTT. Protein product: CASSLGHTIYF. The J gene is TRBJ1-3, the V gene TRBV5-1; D gene uncertain. V shed 0 bases and J shed 8 bases, with 3 bases lying between them. The CDR3 has 11 amino acids. The V gene's germline CDR1 is SGHRS and CDR2 YFSETQ.

Only a few counts were recorded for this clone. The chain is built from TRBV28 and TRBJ2-2, with 15 bases identical to TRBD2. This CDR3 is built from 17 residues. Germline CDR1 reads MDHEN; CDR2 reads SYDVKM. V was clipped by 5 bases and J by 8 bases; unmatched bases: 9. CDR3 protein: CASSQAGTSGRKGELFF. The CDR3, as DNA: TGTGCCAGCAGTCAAGCCGGGACTAGCGGGAGGAAGGGGGAGCTGTTTTTT.

The rearrangement uses TRBV7-2 and TRBJ2-2; D is undetermined. This CDR3 has 14 residues. Per germline, CDR1 SGHTA and CDR2 FQGNSA. V was pared by 4 bases and J by 6 bases, with 12 bases between. The CDR3 region is CASSYPPPAGELFF. For the CDR3, the DNA is TGTGCCAGCAGCTACCCCCCCCCAGCCGGGGAGCTGTTTTTT. The full variable domain, in which reference TRBV7-2 and TRBJ2-2 provide the parts outside the CDR3, is GAGVSQSPSNKVTEKGKDVELRCDPISGHTALYWYRQSLGQGLEFLIYFQGNSAPDKSGLPSDRFSAERTGGSVSTLTIQRTQQEDSAVYLCASSYPPPAGELFFGEGSRLTVL.

A remark on this clone: At one end, the junction sequence differs from germline, possibly due to a read error. The CDR3 reads CASSSGQNTGELFF. The CDR3 DNA is TGTGCTAGCAGCTCGGGACAGAACACCGGGGAGCTGTTTTTT. The rearrangement uses TRBV7-7 and TRBJ2-2; a possible D gene is TRBD1 (6 bases). The CDR3 is 14 amino acids. Germline V gene data show CDR1 as SSHAT and CDR2 as FNYEAQ (reference sequence).

The chain combines TRBV11-3 with TRBJ2-7; D might be TRBD1 (6 bases). V shed 5 bases and J shed 3 bases, with 11 bases lying between them. This CDR3 is built from 13 residues. Germline V gene lookup returns CDR1 SGHNT and CDR2 YENEEA. The CDR3 protein is CASSPDRDYEQYF. The DNA of the CDR3 is TGTGCCAGCAGCCCGGACAGAGACTACGAGCAGTACTTC.